The T cell receptor beta chain under discussion was sequenced for a study of T cells in Graves' hyperthyroidism and ophthalmopathy. Study summary: Peripheral blood was obtained at initial diagnosis, preceding any treatment.

RNA transcripts were the template for amplifying TCR beta CDR3 regions. During a first-round RT-PCR of the TCR CDR3, the HTBI primer set was used. One entry per CDR3 protein results from TCRdb running MiXCR on the multiplex PCR reads. The table lists approximately 210,000 distinct CDR3 sequences, under 20% of them singletons. The PBMCs had their origin in roughly 10 ml of fresh peripheral blood. Germline CDR1 reads SGHAT; CDR2 reads FQNNGV. Unmatched junction bases numbered 7, after V lost 1 base and J lost 5 bases. The CDR3 loop spans 17 amino acids. This clonotype occurred many times. Material for sequencing was blood. The source is a man aged 45-65 years with Graves' hyperthyroidism. The V and J genes are TRBV11-2 and TRBJ2-2, with 10 bases that match TRBD2. The CDR3 bases are TGTGCCAGCAGCTTAGGTTCGGCTAGCGGGAGTACCGGGGAGCTGTTTTTT. It specifies CASSLGSASGSTGELFF.